The 25 T cell receptor beta chains reported below all come from one sample, sequenced in a study of T cell repertoires in cytomegalovirus infection. TCRdb used MiXCR to reprocess the reads, holding one entry per CDR3 protein. The sample holds 200,000 to 300,000 distinct CDR3 sequences; 6% to 8% are singletons and the top ten take 5.5% to 6.5%. Sequencing was carried out using PBMCs. These TCRs come from a human donor in good health (CMV status not recorded). Some clones in this sample may be carry-over from other donors' samples.

This clonotype was detected ten times or more. The genes are TRBV7-2 and TRBJ1-6; D possibly corresponds to TRBD1 (6 bases). This CDR3 has 16 amino acids. From germline, CDR1 is SGHTA and CDR2 FQGNSA. The ends were cut back, 4 bases at V and 8 bases at J, with 18 bases in the middle. CDR3: CASSSRISWGHSPLHF. CDR3 DNA sequence: TGTGCCAGCAGCTCACGTATATCCTGGGGGCATTCACCCCTCCACTTT.

This clonotype came up many times. V usage is TRBV7-2 and J usage is TRBJ1-2, with D hard to call. The V and J ends lost 3 bases and 4 bases respectively, with 6 bases between them. There are 12 residues in the CDR3. CDR1 and CDR2 from the germline V gene are SGHTA and FQGNSA. CDR3 nucleotides: TGTGCCAGCAGCTTTCCCAGCTATGGCTACACCTTC. It encodes CASSFPSYGYTF.

Ten or more counts support this clonotype. V is TRBV7-2 and J is TRBJ1-2; 10 bases align to TRBD1. CDR1 and CDR2 (germline): SGHTA, FQGNSA. With 4 bases clipped from V and 4 bases from J, the junction kept 9 bases outside the gene matches. CDR3 size: 16 residues. CDR3 sequence (DNA): TGTGCCAGCAGCTGGTCCCTGACAGGGGGCGGCTATGGCTACACCTTC. Protein product: CASSWSLTGGGYGYTF.

The sample holds many counts of this clonotype. This chain connects TRBV11-3 to TRBJ2-1; D unresolved. The length of the CDR3 is 13 residues. Germline loops: CDR1 SGHNT, CDR2 YENEEA. V dropped 4 bases and J dropped 6 bases, with 10 bases sitting between them. CDR3 DNA sequence: TGTGCCAGCAGCTCAGGCGGATTCAATGAGCAGTTCTTC. Protein product: CASSSGGFNEQFF.

This clonotype was counted ten times or more. The V and J genes are TRBV14 and TRBJ2-1; D gene uncertain. Trimming took off 0 bases at V and 3 bases at J, with 9 bases between the two ends. The CDR3 is made up of 15 amino acids. Germline assignment: CDR1 SGHDN and CDR2 FVKESK. The CDR3 is CASSQDYANYNEQFF. The CDR3 bases are TGTGCCAGCAGCCAAGATTACGCTAACTACAATGAGCAGTTCTTC.

At least ten counts were recorded for this clonotype. This chain joins TRBV20-1 and TRBJ2-5; TRBD1 matches 7 bases. CDR3 length: 14 amino acids. V shed 5 bases and J 5 bases; nucleotides not matched to a gene: 11. CDR1 DFQATT and CDR2 SNEGSKA come from the germline V gene (reference sequence). CDR3 DNA sequence: TGCAGTGCTGTCCGGGACAGCCATGCGGAGACCCAGTACTTC. This encodes CSAVRDSHAETQYF.

This clonotype appeared a few times. The V gene is TRBV20-1, the J gene TRBJ2-3, with D perhaps assigned TRBD1 or TRBD2 (5 bases each). Trimming stripped 5 bases from V and 2 bases from J, with 11 bases between. This CDR3 comprises 13 residues. CDR1 is DFQATT and CDR2 is SNEGSKA in the germline V gene (reference sequence). CDR3 in amino acids: CSASGQATDTQYF. The CDR3 nucleotides read TGCAGTGCTTCGGGGCAGGCCACAGATACGCAGTATTTT.

This clonotype was counted ten times or more. The chain uses TRBV20-1 and TRBJ1-4; D is ambiguous. The V gene lost 1 base and the J gene lost 8 bases, with 11 bases spanning the gap. This CDR3 contains 13 residues. Per germline, CDR1 DFQATT and CDR2 SNEGSKA (reference sequence). The CDR3 reads CSARAPTGEKLFF. For the CDR3, the DNA is TGCAGTGCTAGAGCTCCAACCGGGGAAAAACTGTTTTTT.

This clonotype appeared many times. The chain combines TRBV7-2 with TRBJ1-3; D uncertain. Germline CDR1 and CDR2: SGHTA and FQGNSA. The CDR3 consists of 14 residues. Trimming removed 5 bases from V and 0 bases from J, with 8 bases in between. CDR3 protein: CASSPGFSGNTIYF. In DNA, the CDR3 is TGTGCCAGCAGCCCCGGATTCTCTGGAAACACCATATATTTT.

This clonotype was observed many times. Here the CDR3 reads CASSYGQGRKYGYTF. The CDR3 region has the DNA TGTGCCAGCAGCTATGGACAGGGGCGAAAGTATGGCTACACCTTC. The chain employs TRBV7-2 and TRBJ1-2, with TRBD1 matching over 9 bases. Germline CDR1 SGHTA, CDR2 FQGNSA. Germline trimming cut 4 bases from V and 5 bases from J; bases unmatched to any gene: 8. The CDR3 runs to 15 residues.

The table lists this clonotype with many counts. CDR3 residues: CASSPPGFHEQYF. Written as DNA, the CDR3 is TGTGCCAGCAGTCCCCCGGGGTTTCACGAGCAGTACTTC. This chain connects TRBV28 to TRBJ2-7; D may be TRBD2 (5 bases). Looked up from germline, CDR1 is MDHEN and CDR2 is SYDVKM. The CDR3 totals 13 residues. V was pared by 5 bases and J by 5 bases, with 13 bases between.

This clonotype was picked up many times. The V call is TRBV20-1, the J call TRBJ2-3; no definite D call. From germline, CDR1 is DFQATT and CDR2 SNEGSKA (reference sequence). V gave up 4 bases and J gave up 0 bases, with 11 bases separating them. The CDR3 runs to 14 residues. CDR3 amino acids: CSAKDHASTDTQYF. Here the CDR3 DNA reads TGCAGTGCTAAGGACCACGCTAGCACAGATACGCAGTATTTT.

This clonotype has ten or more counts. The chain links TRBV6-2 or TRBV6-3 to TRBJ2-1; TRBD1 aligns across 9 bases. This CDR3 region has 12 residues. The V segment lost 8 bases and the J segment 8 bases; nucleotides outside the gene matches: 4. Germline CDR1 reads MNHEY; CDR2 reads SVGEGT. This CDR3 is CASRDRVHEQFF. Here the CDR3 DNA reads TGTGCCAGCCGGGACAGGGTCCATGAGCAGTTCTTC.

Regarding this clonotype: This may come from a read error, since a much larger clone is one base off. Because the CDR3 is missing its conserved closing phenylalanine or tryptophan, this is likely a read error. This chain joins TRBV19 and TRBJ1-1; 10 nucleotides agree with TRBD1. CDR3 length equals 15 residues. In germline, CDR1 is LNHDA, CDR2 SQIVND (reference sequence). The ends lost 4 bases at V and 5 bases at J; junction bases unmatched: 7. CDR3 DNA: TGTGCCAGTAGTACCACGGACAGGGGGTCAACTGAAGCTTTCTTG. Translated, it gives CASSTTDRGSTEAFL.

The rearrangement uses TRBV6-1 and TRBJ1-1; 7 bases agree with TRBD1. V trimming: 6 bases; J trimming: 5 bases; junction bases outside the gene matches: 9. The CDR3 loop spans 14 amino acids. Germline CDR1 MNHNS, CDR2 SASEGT. In DNA form, the CDR3 reads TGTGCCAGCAGGATGACAGGGCCGGAGACTGAAGCTTTCTTT. It specifies CASRMTGPETEAFF.

A remark on this clonotype: A much larger clone is a single base away; this may be a read error. This chain connects TRBV2 to TRBJ2-5, with D possibly being TRBD2 (6 bases). The CDR3 consists of 12 residues. V was shortened by 8 bases and J by 5 bases, with 12 bases between the two germline ends. CDR1 SNHLY and CDR2 FYNNEI come from the germline V gene. CDR3 DNA: TGTGCCAGCTGCGGGGTGCAGGAGACCCAGTACTTC. This codes for CASCGVQETQYF.

This clonotype came up many times. The chain employs TRBV7-9 and TRBJ2-5; D may be TRBD2 (6 bases). V was clipped by 4 bases and J by 5 bases, with 20 bases between them. Germline CDR1 SEHNR, CDR2 FQNEAQ (reference sequence). The CDR3 is 16 amino acids. CDR3 amino acids: CASSSNDFASEETQYF. The CDR3 DNA reads TGTGCCAGCAGCTCTAACGATTTCGCTAGCGAGGAGACCCAGTACTTC.

The sample holds many counts of this clonotype. The chain uses TRBV14 and TRBJ2-3; D call uncertain. The CDR3 has 16 residues. V dropped 0 bases and J dropped 2 bases, with 12 bases sitting between them. CDR1 is SGHDN, CDR2 FVKESK, per germline. CDR3 region: CASSQDQEVYTDTQYF. CDR3 DNA: TGTGCCAGCAGCCAAGACCAGGAAGTCTACACAGATACGCAGTATTTT.

This clonotype was seen a handful of times. The chain recombines TRBV29-1 with TRBJ1-4, with D uncertain. Germline values: CDR1 SQVTM, CDR2 ANQGSEA. Trimming pared 7 bases from V and 0 bases from J, leaving 9 bases between. The CDR3 consists of 13 residues. CDR3 sequence (DNA): TGCAGCGCAGCATGGCCAACTAATGAAAAACTGTTTTTT. Translation gives CSAAWPTNEKLFF.

This clonotype was seen ten or more times. This chain connects TRBV11-2 to TRBJ2-1; 8 positions match TRBD2. Germline V CDR1 and CDR2: SGHAT, FQNNGV. The ends lost 5 bases at V and 3 bases at J; junction bases unmatched: 3. The CDR3 spans 14 residues. The CDR3 sequence: CASSPGLVYNEQFF. The CDR3 DNA reads TGTGCCAGCAGCCCGGGACTAGTCTACAATGAGCAGTTCTTC.

This clonotype was counted many times. The V and J genes are TRBV7-2 and TRBJ1-1; no definite D call. Germline V gene sequence: CDR1 SGHTA, CDR2 FQGNSA. The CDR3 is made up of 13 amino acids. V was clipped by 8 bases and J by 7 bases, with 17 bases between them. The CDR3 DNA reads as TGTGCCAGCCTCGGTGCTCTTGCCCTTGAAGCTTTCTTT. Its protein product is CASLGALALEAFF.

This clonotype came up many times. The V and J genes are TRBV29-1 and TRBJ2-2; D ambiguous. The CDR3 length is 14 residues. Germline values: CDR1 SQVTM, CDR2 ANQGSEA. Trimming pared 7 bases from V and 3 bases from J, leaving 15 bases between. In DNA, the CDR3 is TGCAGCGGGATAAATGGCCGTGACACCGGGGAGCTGTTTTTT. Translating it yields CSGINGRDTGELFF.

This clonotype was picked up many times. This CDR3 is CASSSFSGGETQYF. CDR3 DNA: TGTGCCAGCAGCTCCTTTAGCGGGGGAGAGACCCAGTACTTC. The chain combines TRBV11-2 with TRBJ2-5; 9 nucleotides match TRBD2. After removal of 4 bases from V and 4 bases from J, the junction contained 4 bases not matched to a gene. This CDR3 contains 14 residues. Germline CDR1 is SGHAT and CDR2 is FQNNGV.

This clonotype was detected many times. The chain is built from TRBV7-6 and TRBJ2-6; D is unresolved. V lost 5 bases and J lost 0, with 11 bases in between. CDR3 length: 16 residues. Germline V gene lookup returns CDR1 SGHVS and CDR2 FNYEAQ. CDR3 nucleotides: TGTGCCAGCAGCCCCAGACTGTCCTCTGGGGCCAACGTCCTGACTTTC. Residues: CASSPRLSSGANVLTF.

The V gene is TRBV6-2 or TRBV6-3, the J gene TRBJ2-1; D tentatively reads TRBD1 or TRBD2 (5 bases each). The CDR3 consists of 17 residues. Germline V gene data show CDR1 as MNHEY and CDR2 as SVGEGT. Deletions cut 6 bases from V and 8 bases from J, with 26 bases between. The chain's CDR3 is CASSLPVPGASGDEQFF. For the CDR3, the DNA is TGTGCCAGCAGCTTACCAGTACCCGGGGCGTCGGGCGATGAGCAGTTCTTC.